These 26 T cell receptor beta chains were all obtained from the same sample, sequenced in a study of T cell responses to AZD1222 COVID-19 vaccine. The assay was immunoSEQ multiplex PCR, and TCRdb's table has in-frame clones only and misses some. The sample holds 150,000 to 160,000 clones, approximately 86% seen once. The sequenced sample was peripheral blood, obtained after recovery from COVID-19. The origin of the receptors is an adult who had recovered from COVID-19.

The chain links TRBV7-3 to TRBJ1-1; possible D gene TRBD1, 5 bases. From germline, CDR1 is SGHTA and CDR2 FQGTGA. The V end was cut by 1 base, the J end by 1 base, with 10 bases between. There are 15 residues in the CDR3. This CDR3 reads CASSLISGQNTEAFF. DNA for the CDR3: TGTGCCAGCAGCTTAATCTCGGGGCAGAACACTGAAGCTTTCTTT.

The CDR3 loop reads CASNERVNTGELFF. The CDR3 DNA follows: TGTGCCAGTAATGAGCGGGTAAACACCGGGGAGCTGTTTTTT. V is TRBV19 and J is TRBJ2-2; maybe TRBD2 (6 bases). Germline values: CDR1 LNHDA, CDR2 SQIVND (reference sequence). The CDR3 covers 14 residues. V lost 7 bases, J lost 2 bases, and 11 bases lay in between.

CDR3 sequence (DNA): TGCGCCAGCAGCCAAGTACTTGCTAACTATGGCTACACCTTC. Its protein is CASSQVLANYGYTF. The chain employs TRBV4-1 and TRBJ1-2, with D hard to call. Germline CDR1 is MGHRA and CDR2 is YSYEKL. V dropped 1 base and J dropped 0 bases, with 6 bases sitting between them. CDR3 length equals 14 residues.

Written as DNA, the CDR3 is TGTGCCAGCAGCCAAGTCCCAGCGGGGGCCAACGAGCAGTACTTC. This encodes CASSQVPAGANEQYF. The chain uses TRBV14 and TRBJ2-7; 8 nucleotides line up with TRBD2. Germline V gene sequence: CDR1 SGHDN, CDR2 FVKESK. With V trimmed by 1 base and J by 5 bases, 7 bases remained unmatched. This CDR3 region has 15 residues.

The chain links TRBV11-2 to TRBJ2-1; 8 positions match TRBD2. The CDR3 has 14 residues. After removal of 1 base from V and 9 bases from J, the junction contained 5 bases not matched to a gene. CDR1 SGHAT and CDR2 FQNNGV come from the germline V gene. The CDR3 region has the DNA TGTGCCAGCAGCTTAGGGGGACTAGGCGGTGAGCAGTTCTTC. This encodes CASSLGGLGGEQFF. The variable domain in full, completed from reference TRBV11-2 and TRBJ2-1, reads EAGVAQSPRYKIIEKRQSVAFWCNPISGHATLYWYQQILGQGPKLLIQFQNNGVVDDSQLPKDRFSAERLKGVDSTLKIQPAKLEDSAVYLCASSLGGLGGEQFFGPGTRLTVL.

The chain combines TRBV7-9 with TRBJ2-7; tentatively, D is TRBD2 (6 bases). The CDR3 extends over 13 amino acids. Per germline, CDR1 SEHNR and CDR2 FQNEAQ (reference sequence). V gave up 8 bases and J gave up 3 bases, with 14 bases separating them. The DNA of the CDR3 is TGTGCCAGCGGAGCAGGGCGGGGCTACGAGCAGTACTTC. Its translation: CASGAGRGYEQYF.

This clone was detected only once. The V gene is TRBV5-4, the J gene TRBJ1-1; weak D call: TRBD1 (5 bases). The CDR3 runs to 13 residues. Germline V gene data show CDR1 as SGHNT and CDR2 as YYREEE (reference sequence). The V and J ends lost 4 bases and 9 bases respectively, with 16 bases between them. In DNA, the CDR3 is TGTGCCAGCAGCCCCGGACACAATACAAAAGCTTTCTTT. It specifies CASSPGHNTKAFF. Based on the CDR3 plus reference TRBV5-4 and TRBJ1-1, the full variable domain is ETGVTQSPTHLIKTRGQQVTLRCSSQSGHNTVSWYQQALGQGPQFIFQYYREEENGRGNFPPRFSGLQFPNYSSELNVNALELDDSALYLCASSPGHNTKAFFGQGTRLTVV.

This clone was seen a single time. The V call is TRBV19, the J call TRBJ1-5; D is unclear. Trimming took off 6 bases at V and 1 base at J, with 16 bases between the two ends. The germline gives CDR1 LNHDA, CDR2 SQIVND (reference sequence). CDR3 length: 16 residues. Here the CDR3 reads CASSISGVYSNQPQHF. For the CDR3, the DNA is TGTGCCAGTAGCATTAGTGGTGTTTACAGCAATCAGCCCCAGCATTTT. The variable domain in full, completed from reference TRBV19 and TRBJ1-5, reads DGGITQSPKYLFRKEGQNVTLSCEQNLNHDAMYWYRQDPGQGLRLIYYSQIVNDFQKGDIAEGYSVSREKKESFPLTVTSAQKNPTAFYLCASSISGVYSNQPQHFGDGTRLSIL.

Only one count was recorded for this clone. The chain joins TRBV3-1 (or the pseudogene TRBV3-2) to TRBJ2-3; D remains unclear. The CDR3 runs 12 residues. CDR1 is LGHDT, CDR2 YNNKEL, per germline (reference sequence). V was shortened by 3 bases and J by 7 bases, with 8 bases between the two germline ends. Here the CDR3 DNA reads TGTGCCAGCAGCCAGGTCGATAATACGCAGTATTTT. Amino acid sequence: CASSQVDNTQYF.

This clone was counted once. The rearrangement uses TRBV27 and TRBJ2-5; D gene ambiguous. Trimming left V 4 bases short and J 4 bases short, with 10 bases between. CDR3 length equals 13 residues. Germline CDR1 is MNHEY and CDR2 is SMNVEV (reference sequence). The CDR3 DNA reads TGTGCCAGCAGTTCACACTATGGAGAGACCCAGTACTTC. Protein product: CASSSHYGETQYF.

J is TRBJ2-2 and V is TRBV13, with TRBD1 identical over 10 bases. CDR3 length: 16 amino acids. The trim removed 5 bases at V and 7 bases at J, leaving 10 bases unmatched. Germline assignment: CDR1 PRHDT and CDR2 FYEKMQ (reference sequence). The CDR3 sequence: CASSPTGQGFGGELFF. The CDR3 DNA is TGTGCCAGCAGCCCGACGGGACAGGGGTTCGGCGGGGAGCTGTTTTTT.

This chain joins TRBV25-1 and TRBJ1-2; possible D gene TRBD1, 5 bases. The V end lost 10 bases, the J end lost 3 bases, and 15 bases lay between the germline ends. Germline V gene sequence: CDR1 MGHDK, CDR2 SYGVNS. This CDR3 is 13 amino acids long. The CDR3 loop is CAISEGRDYGYTF. CDR3 in DNA: TGTGCCATCTCAGAGGGGCGCGACTATGGCTACACCTTC.

The chain uses TRBV7-2 and TRBJ1-1; no reliable D call. V was shortened by 5 bases and J by 6 bases, with 16 bases between the two germline ends. CDR1 and CDR2 (germline): SGHTA, FQGNSA. The CDR3 has 14 residues. The CDR3 region has the DNA TGTGCCAGCAGCCGGGATGGGATGAGGGCTGAAGCTTTCTTT. The encoded protein is CASSRDGMRAEAFF.

The V and J genes are TRBV28 and TRBJ2-7, with TRBD1 as a possible D gene (6 bases). The CDR3 spans 15 residues. V lost 6 bases and J lost 2, with 17 bases in between. Germline V gene data show CDR1 as MDHEN and CDR2 as SYDVKM. CDR3 residues: CASSYHRDPTYEQYF. DNA of the CDR3: TGTGCCAGCAGCTACCACAGGGACCCTACCTACGAGCAGTACTTC.

The table lists this clone with a count of one. This sequence joins TRBV11-2 and TRBJ2-5; D is ambiguous. V was clipped by 3 bases and J by 4 bases, with 18 bases between them. The CDR3 extends over 16 amino acids. Germline lookup yields CDR1 SGHAT and CDR2 FQNNGV. The CDR3, as DNA: TGTGCCAGCAGCTTCTCGGGCCCCGGCTTTCCAGAGACCCAGTACTTC. Its protein is CASSFSGPGFPETQYF. The complete variable domain, with remaining parts taken from reference TRBV11-2 and TRBJ2-5, reads EAGVAQSPRYKIIEKRQSVAFWCNPISGHATLYWYQQILGQGPKLLIQFQNNGVVDDSQLPKDRFSAERLKGVDSTLKIQPAKLEDSAVYLCASSFSGPGFPETQYFGPGTRLLVL.

The chain recombines TRBV7-2 with TRBJ1-4, with D possibly matching TRBD1 (5 bases). The germline V gene has CDR1 SGHTA and CDR2 FQGNSA. CDR3 size: 14 residues. V was clipped by 5 bases and J by 0 bases, with 7 bases between them. The CDR3: CASSRDATNEKLFF. The CDR3, as DNA: TGTGCCAGCAGCCGGGACGCAACTAATGAAAAACTGTTTTTT.

This chain links TRBV7-9 with TRBJ2-1; 8 bases fit TRBD2. The CDR3 consists of 14 residues. With V trimmed by 5 bases and J by 3 bases, 3 bases remained unmatched. Germline lookup yields CDR1 SEHNR and CDR2 FQNEAQ (reference sequence). This chain's CDR3 is CASSLGTSYNEQFF. The CDR3 nucleotides are TGTGCCAGCAGCCTCGGGACTAGCTACAATGAGCAGTTCTTC.

The chain combines TRBV13 with TRBJ2-3; 15 bases are a match to TRBD2. Germline V lookup: CDR1 PRHDT, CDR2 FYEKMQ (reference sequence). J lost 4 bases, V lost 4 bases, and 9 bases had no gene match. The CDR3 consists of 18 residues. The CDR3 coding sequence is TGTGCCAGCAGCTGGGGACTAGCGGGAGGTTGGAGAGCAGATACGCAGTATTTT. Amino acid sequence: CASSWGLAGGWRADTQYF.

This chain connects TRBV6-4 to TRBJ1-1; perhaps TRBD1 as D (5 bases). V lost 8 bases, J lost 4 bases, and 20 bases lay in between. CDR1 and CDR2 from the germline V gene are MRHNA and SNTAGT. This CDR3 spans 15 amino acids. CDR3 sequence reads: CASRPQPGTVTEAFF. DNA of the CDR3: TGTGCCAGCCGACCTCAGCCAGGGACGGTCACTGAAGCTTTCTTT.

Points on this clone: Other DNA sequences from this sample encode an identical CDR3 as well. The chain is built from TRBV3-1 (or the pseudogene TRBV3-2) and TRBJ1-1; 9 positions agree with TRBD1. The length of the CDR3 is 14 residues. Germline lookup yields CDR1 LGHDT and CDR2 YNNKEL (reference sequence). J lost 3 bases, V lost 3 bases, and 2 bases had no gene match. In DNA, the CDR3 is TGTGCCAGCAGCCAGGGACAGGGCGACACTGAAGCTTTCTTT. This codes for CASSQGQGDTEAFF.

The chain combines TRBV6-5 with TRBJ1-5; TRBD1 might be the D (6 bases). CDR1 is MNHEY and CDR2 is SVGAGI in the germline V gene. This CDR3 is 15 amino acids long. V was trimmed by 6 bases and J by 7 bases, leaving 19 bases between them. CDR3 nucleotides: TGTGCCAGCAGCCCCGGGGGGGGGCGGACGCAGCCCCAGCATTTT. The encoded protein is CASSPGGGRTQPQHF.

The rearrangement joins TRBV28 to TRBJ1-5; TRBD1 agrees at 12 bases. V lost 4 bases, J lost 6 bases, and 10 bases stayed unmatched. The CDR3 has 17 amino acids. Per germline, CDR1 MDHEN and CDR2 SYDVKM. As DNA, the CDR3 is TGTGCCAGCAGTTCGACCCAGGGACAGGGGGCGATTCAGCCCCAGCATTTT. It translates to CASSSTQGQGAIQPQHF.

The CDR3 DNA is TGTGCCAGTAGCACTTACCTCGGGGAGGACTATGGCTACACCTTC. As protein: CASSTYLGEDYGYTF. The chain joins TRBV19 to TRBJ1-2, with D unclear. Between the trimmed V and J ends, which lost 6 bases and 3 bases, there was a span of 17 bases. CDR1 is LNHDA, CDR2 SQIVND, per germline (reference sequence). CDR3 length: 15 amino acids.

The chain links TRBV7-8 to TRBJ2-5; 14 bases line up with TRBD2. Germline V CDR1 and CDR2: SGHVS, FQNEAQ. The CDR3 loop spans 18 amino acids. The junction had 14 bases not matched to a gene; V was cut back by 5 bases and J by 6 bases. CDR3 nucleotides: TGTGCCAGCAGCACGGGACTAGCGGGGGTGGGAGTCACGAAGACCCAGTACTTC. It encodes CASSTGLAGVGVTKTQYF.

J is TRBJ2-7 and V is TRBV27; a weak D match, TRBD2 (6 bases). The length of the CDR3 is 14 residues. Trimming shortened V by 5 bases and J by 3 bases, and 14 bases separated the two germline ends. CDR1 is MNHEY and CDR2 is SMNVEV in the germline V gene (reference sequence). DNA of the CDR3: TGTGCCAGCAGTCTACAGGCGGGGTTCTACGAGCAGTACTTC. Amino acid sequence: CASSLQAGFYEQYF.

This chain uses TRBV13 with TRBJ1-4; perhaps TRBD1 as D (6 bases). Germline V CDR1 and CDR2: PRHDT, FYEKMQ (reference sequence). The germline V and J ends were trimmed by 5 bases and 8 bases, with 18 bases remaining between them. The CDR3 totals 15 residues. The CDR3 loop reads CASSATGSGSEKLFF. In DNA, the CDR3 is TGTGCCAGCAGCGCCACAGGGTCAGGTAGCGAAAAACTGTTTTTT.